The subject of this entry is one T cell receptor beta chain. Its antigen is undetermined. TCR beta CDR3 sequences were amplified from RNA transcripts. The HTBI primer set drove a first-round RT-PCR of the TCR CDR3. Each CDR3 protein is one row after TCRdb ran MiXCR on the multiplex PCR reads. The data hold 600,000 to 700,000 distinct CDR3 sequences, with roughly 15% observed a single time. The study left out patients who had uncontrolled infection, other autoimmune disease, pregnancy or lactation. Clinical symptoms, serum thyroxine, TRAb, thyroid ultrasound and orbital computed tomography established diagnosis. This sample stems from a study of T cells in Graves' hyperthyroidism and ophthalmopathy. CDR1 is LNHDA and CDR2 is SQIVND in the germline V gene (reference sequence). V was pared by 4 bases and J by 4 bases, with 20 bases between. The length of the CDR3 is 16 residues. Study-level points and caveats: Ophthalmopathy cases were set apart from stable hyperthyroidism by a 13 V-J model. Also found in blood were most expanded thyroid clonotypes above 0.001.

The specimen sequenced was blood. This TCR came from a woman aged 40 to 50 with Graves' ophthalmopathy. The gene calls are TRBV19 and TRBJ2-7, with D possibly being TRBD2 (5 bases). CDR3 bases: TGTGCCAGTAGTACCTCCCGCACCGGGAAGCCTTACGAGCAGTACTTC. Amino acids: CASSTSRTGKPYEQYF.